The 9 T cell receptor beta chains presented below share a single source sample, sequenced in a study of CD8 T cells in Susac syndrome. When the RNA was reverse transcribed, random hexamers were used with an input of roughly 0.45 to 1 ug. TCRdb redid the calling of the immunoSEQ multiplex PCR reads with MiXCR, one entry per CDR3 protein. The data contain about 150,000 distinct CDR3 sequences, 90% to 95% of them singletons. The source material was CD8+ T cells from PBMCs. All receptors come from a human donor with multiple sclerosis.

This chain uses TRBV13 with TRBJ2-1; 9 bases agree with TRBD2. CDR1 and CDR2 from the germline V gene are PRHDT and FYEKMQ (reference sequence). The CDR3 covers 16 residues. V gave up 4 bases and J gave up 4 bases; unmatched junction bases: 8. The CDR3 here is CASSSEGTSRYNEQFF. CDR3 coding DNA: TGTGCCAGCAGCTCAGAAGGGACTAGCCGTTACAATGAGCAGTTCTTC.

The gene calls are TRBV29-1 and TRBJ1-1; 11 positions agree with TRBD1. CDR1 is SQVTM and CDR2 is ANQGSEA in the germline V gene. V lost 4 bases to trimming and J lost 1 base; unmatched junction nucleotides: 5. The length of the CDR3 is 15 residues. The CDR3 bases are TGCAGCGTTGTGCGGACAGGGGGCAAGAACACTGAAGCTTTCTTT. It codes for CSVVRTGGKNTEAFF.

The CDR3 DNA reads TGTGCCAGCCGGGGCGGGGGGCGAGACAATGAGCAGTTCTTC. Amino acids: CASRGGGRDNEQFF. The chain is built from TRBV2 and TRBJ2-1; TRBD2 matches at 8 bases. The V segment lost 8 bases and the J segment 5 bases; nucleotides outside the gene matches: 8. The CDR3 is 14 residues long. Per germline, CDR1 SNHLY and CDR2 FYNNEI.

The chain has TRBV7-9 and TRBJ2-1; TRBD1 matches at 9 bases. V shed 5 bases and J 5 bases; nucleotides not matched to a gene: 7. The V gene's germline CDR1 is SEHNR and CDR2 FQNEAQ (reference sequence). The CDR3 consists of 15 residues. The chain's CDR3 is CASSRPGTGNNEQFF. CDR3 nucleotide sequence: TGTGCCAGCAGCCGACCCGGGACAGGGAACAATGAGCAGTTCTTC.

The chain uses TRBV2 and TRBJ2-7; D is unresolved. CDR1 SNHLY and CDR2 FYNNEI come from the germline V gene. Trimming left V 11 bases short and J 5 bases short, with 13 bases between. This CDR3 spans 11 amino acids. CDR3 sequence: CAVLRRNEQYF. Written as DNA, the CDR3 is TGTGCCGTACTAAGAAGGAACGAGCAGTACTTC.

This chain connects TRBV12-3 or TRBV12-4 to TRBJ2-1, with TRBD2 matching over 8 bases. This CDR3 has 15 residues. The V segment lost 4 bases and the J segment 4 bases; nucleotides outside the gene matches: 6. The DNA for the CDR3 is TGTGCCAGCAGTTCCCGGGGGGGCTCTTACAATGAGCAGTTCTTC. Protein: CASSSRGGSYNEQFF.

The chain links TRBV27 to TRBJ1-1; TRBD1 matches 8 bases. The V gene's germline CDR1 is MNHEY and CDR2 SMNVEV (reference sequence). Trimming cost V 10 bases and J 4 bases; bases outside gene matches: 5. This CDR3 has 12 residues. As DNA, the CDR3 is TGTGCCACCAGGACAGGGACCACTGAAGCTTTCTTT. Its protein is CATRTGTTEAFF.

This chain connects TRBV27 to TRBJ1-1; D is ambiguous. Per germline, CDR1 MNHEY and CDR2 SMNVEV (reference sequence). CDR3 length: 14 residues. Trimming shortened V by 0 bases and J by 0 bases, and 5 bases separated the two germline ends. The CDR3 is CASSLSGMNTEAFF. As DNA, the CDR3 is TGTGCCAGCAGTTTATCAGGGATGAACACTGAAGCTTTCTTT.

The V gene is TRBV20-1, the J gene TRBJ2-7; maybe TRBD1 (6 bases). The CDR3 length is 15 residues. Trimming removed 0 bases at V and 5 bases at J, with 17 bases between. Germline values: CDR1 DFQATT, CDR2 SNEGSKA (reference sequence). The DNA for the CDR3 is TGCAGTGCTAGAGAGATCGGGACACCGGGCGACGAGCAGTACTTC. Protein sequence: CSAREIGTPGDEQYF.